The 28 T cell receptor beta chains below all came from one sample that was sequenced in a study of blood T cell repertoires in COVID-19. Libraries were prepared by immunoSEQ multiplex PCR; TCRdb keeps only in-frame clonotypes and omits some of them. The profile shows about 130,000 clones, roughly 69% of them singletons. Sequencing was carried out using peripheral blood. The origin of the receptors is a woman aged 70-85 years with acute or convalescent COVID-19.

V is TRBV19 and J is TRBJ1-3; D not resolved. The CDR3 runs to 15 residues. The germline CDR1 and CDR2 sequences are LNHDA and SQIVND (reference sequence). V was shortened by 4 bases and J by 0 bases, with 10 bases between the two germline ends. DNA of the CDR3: TGTGCCAGTAGTAAGACACCGAGCTCTGGAAACACCATATATTTT. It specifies CASSKTPSSGNTIYF.

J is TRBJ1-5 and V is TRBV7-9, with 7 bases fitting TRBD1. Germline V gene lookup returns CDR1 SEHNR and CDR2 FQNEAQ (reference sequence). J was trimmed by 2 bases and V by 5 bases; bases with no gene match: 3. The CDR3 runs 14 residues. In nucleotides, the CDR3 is TGTGCCAGCAGCACCCAGGGGGGCAATCAGCCCCAGCATTTT. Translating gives CASSTQGGNQPQHF. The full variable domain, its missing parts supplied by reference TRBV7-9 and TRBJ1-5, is DTGVSQNPRHKITKRGQNVTFRCDPISEHNRLYWYRQTLGQGPEFLTYFQNEAQLEKSRLLSDRFSAERPKGSFSTLEIQRTEQGDSAMYLCASSTQGGNQPQHFGDGTRLSIL.

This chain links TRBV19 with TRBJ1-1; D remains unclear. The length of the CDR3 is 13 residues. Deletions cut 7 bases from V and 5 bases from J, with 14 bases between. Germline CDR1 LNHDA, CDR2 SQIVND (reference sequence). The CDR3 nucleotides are TGTGCCAGTAAATACGAGGCGCGGACTGAAGCTTTCTTT. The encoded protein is CASKYEARTEAFF.

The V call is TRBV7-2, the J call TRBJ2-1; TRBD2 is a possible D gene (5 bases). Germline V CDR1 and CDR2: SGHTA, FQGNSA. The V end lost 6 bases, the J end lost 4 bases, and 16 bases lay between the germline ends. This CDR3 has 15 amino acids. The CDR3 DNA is TGTGCCAGCAGTCTTGAGACTACCCGATACAATGAGCAGTTCTTC. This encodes CASSLETTRYNEQFF.

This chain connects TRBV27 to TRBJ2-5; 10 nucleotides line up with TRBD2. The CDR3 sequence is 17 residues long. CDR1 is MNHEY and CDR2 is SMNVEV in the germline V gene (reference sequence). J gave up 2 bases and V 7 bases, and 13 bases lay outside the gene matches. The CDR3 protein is CASTNKGAGGRQETQYF. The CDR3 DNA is TGTGCCAGCACCAATAAGGGAGCGGGGGGGCGGCAAGAGACCCAGTACTTC.

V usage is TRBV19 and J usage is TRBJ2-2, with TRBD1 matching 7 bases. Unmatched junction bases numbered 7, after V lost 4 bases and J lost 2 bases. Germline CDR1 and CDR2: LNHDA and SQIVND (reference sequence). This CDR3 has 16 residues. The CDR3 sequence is CASSTATGQNTGELFF. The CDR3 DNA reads TGTGCCAGTAGTACTGCGACAGGGCAAAACACCGGGGAGCTGTTTTTT.

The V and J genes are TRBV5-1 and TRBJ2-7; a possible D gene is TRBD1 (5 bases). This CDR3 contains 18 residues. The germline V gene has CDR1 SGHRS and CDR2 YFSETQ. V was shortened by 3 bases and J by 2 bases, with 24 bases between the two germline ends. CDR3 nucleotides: TGCGCCAGCAGCTGGGGCTTACTCTTTCCAGAGACCGCCTACGAGCAGTACTTC. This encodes CASSWGLLFPETAYEQYF.

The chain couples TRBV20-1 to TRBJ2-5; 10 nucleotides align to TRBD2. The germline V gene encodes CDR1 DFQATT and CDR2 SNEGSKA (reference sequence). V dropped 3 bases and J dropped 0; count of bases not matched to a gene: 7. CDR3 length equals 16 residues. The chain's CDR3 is CSASGGLANNQETQYF. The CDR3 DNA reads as TGCAGTGCTAGTGGGGGACTAGCGAACAACCAAGAGACCCAGTACTTC.

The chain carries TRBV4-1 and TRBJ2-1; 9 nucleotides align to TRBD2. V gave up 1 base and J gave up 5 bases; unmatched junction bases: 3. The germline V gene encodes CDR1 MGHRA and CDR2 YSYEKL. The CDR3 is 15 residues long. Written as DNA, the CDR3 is TGCGCCAGCAGCCAAGTTAGCGGGGGTGACAATGAGCAGTTCTTC. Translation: CASSQVSGGDNEQFF.

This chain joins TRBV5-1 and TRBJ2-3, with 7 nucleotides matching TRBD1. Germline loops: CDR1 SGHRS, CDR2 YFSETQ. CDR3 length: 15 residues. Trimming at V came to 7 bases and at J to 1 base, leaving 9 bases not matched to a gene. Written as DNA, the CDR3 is TGCGCCAGCCGACCGACAGGGCAGGGCACAGATACGCAGTATTTT. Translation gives CASRPTGQGTDTQYF.

CDR3 coding DNA: TGTGCCAGCAGTCAACAGGGTTATGGCTACACCTTC. It translates to CASSQQGYGYTF. The rearrangement uses TRBV6-2 or TRBV6-3 and TRBJ1-2; D is possibly TRBD1 (6 bases). Trimming took off 5 bases at V and 5 bases at J, with 9 bases between the two ends. Per the germline V gene, CDR1 is MNHEY and CDR2 is SVGEGT. CDR3 length: 12 residues.

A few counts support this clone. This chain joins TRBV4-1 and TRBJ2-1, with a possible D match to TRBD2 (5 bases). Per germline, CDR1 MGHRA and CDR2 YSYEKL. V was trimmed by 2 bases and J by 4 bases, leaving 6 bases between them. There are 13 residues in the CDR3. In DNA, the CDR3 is TGCGCCAGCAGCCAACCGGGGTACAATGAGCAGTTCTTC. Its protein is CASSQPGYNEQFF.

The CDR3 nucleotides read TGTGCCAGCAGCCCCGGGAGGGTTAATGAAAAACTGTTTTTT. Its translation: CASSPGRVNEKLFF. The chain joins TRBV7-2 to TRBJ1-4; no definite D call. This CDR3 region has 14 residues. V was trimmed by 5 bases and J by 4 bases, leaving 11 bases between them. Germline V CDR1 and CDR2: SGHTA, FQGNSA.

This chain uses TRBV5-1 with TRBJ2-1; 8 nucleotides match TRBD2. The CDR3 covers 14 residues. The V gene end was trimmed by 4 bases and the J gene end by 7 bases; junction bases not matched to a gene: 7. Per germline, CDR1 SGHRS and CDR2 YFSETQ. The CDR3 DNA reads TGCGCCAGCAGCCCCGGGAGGGCCGGGAATGAGCAGTTCTTC. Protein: CASSPGRAGNEQFF.

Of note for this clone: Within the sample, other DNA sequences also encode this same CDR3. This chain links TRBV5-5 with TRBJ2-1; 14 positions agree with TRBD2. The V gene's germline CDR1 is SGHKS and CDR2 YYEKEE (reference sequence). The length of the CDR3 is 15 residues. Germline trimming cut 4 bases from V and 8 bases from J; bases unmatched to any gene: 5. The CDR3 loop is CASSLTSGRGDEQFF. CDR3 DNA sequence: TGTGCCAGCAGCCTGACTAGCGGGAGGGGAGATGAGCAGTTCTTC.

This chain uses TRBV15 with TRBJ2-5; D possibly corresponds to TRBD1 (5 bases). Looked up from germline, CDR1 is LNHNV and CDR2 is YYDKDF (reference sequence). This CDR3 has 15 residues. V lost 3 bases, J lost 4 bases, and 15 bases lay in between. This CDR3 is CATSSLWGYGETQYF. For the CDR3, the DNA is TGTGCCACCAGCAGCCTTTGGGGCTACGGAGAGACCCAGTACTTC.

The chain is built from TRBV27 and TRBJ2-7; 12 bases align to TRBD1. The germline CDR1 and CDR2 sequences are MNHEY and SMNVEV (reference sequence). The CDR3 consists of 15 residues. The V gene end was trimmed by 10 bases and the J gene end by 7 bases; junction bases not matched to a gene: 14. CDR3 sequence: CATAWVGQGAGEQYF. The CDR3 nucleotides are TGTGCCACGGCTTGGGTGGGACAGGGGGCTGGGGAGCAGTACTTC.

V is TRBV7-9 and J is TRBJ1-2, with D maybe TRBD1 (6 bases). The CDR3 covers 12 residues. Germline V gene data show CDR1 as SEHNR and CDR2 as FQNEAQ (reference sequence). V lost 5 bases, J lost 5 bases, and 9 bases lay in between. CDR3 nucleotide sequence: TGTGCCAGCAGCCGGGACAATTATGGCTACACCTTC. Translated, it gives CASSRDNYGYTF.

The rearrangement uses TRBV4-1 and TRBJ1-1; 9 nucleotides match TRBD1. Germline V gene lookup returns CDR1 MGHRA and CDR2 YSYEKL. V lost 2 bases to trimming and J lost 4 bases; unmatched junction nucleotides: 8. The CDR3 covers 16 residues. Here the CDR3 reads CASSQTGTGRFTEAFF. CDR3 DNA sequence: TGCGCCAGCAGCCAAACCGGGACAGGGCGTTTCACTGAAGCTTTCTTT.

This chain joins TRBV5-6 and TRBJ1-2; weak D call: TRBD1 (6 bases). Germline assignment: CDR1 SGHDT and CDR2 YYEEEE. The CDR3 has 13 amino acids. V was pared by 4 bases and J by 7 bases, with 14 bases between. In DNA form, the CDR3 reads TGTGCCAGCAGCCGGACAGAGGTTGGTGGCTACACCTTC. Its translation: CASSRTEVGGYTF.

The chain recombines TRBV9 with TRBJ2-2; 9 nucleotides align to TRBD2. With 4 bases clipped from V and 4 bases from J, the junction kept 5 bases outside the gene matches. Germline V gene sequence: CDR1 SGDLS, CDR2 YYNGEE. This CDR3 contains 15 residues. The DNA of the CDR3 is TGTGCCAGCAGCATAGTGACTAGCGGCACCGGGGAGCTGTTTTTT. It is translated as CASSIVTSGTGELFF. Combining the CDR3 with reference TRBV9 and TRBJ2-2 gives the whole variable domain DSGVTQTPKHLITATGQRVTLRCSPRSGDLSVYWYQQSLDQGLQFLIQYYNGEERAKGNILERFSAQQFPDLHSELNLSSLELGDSALYFCASSIVTSGTGELFFGEGSRLTVL.

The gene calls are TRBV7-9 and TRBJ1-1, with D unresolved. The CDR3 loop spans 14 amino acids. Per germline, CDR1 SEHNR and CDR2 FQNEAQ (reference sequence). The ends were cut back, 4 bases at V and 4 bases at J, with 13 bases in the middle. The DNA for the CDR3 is TGTGCCAGCAGCTCTGGTTCGGAGGGCACTGAAGCTTTCTTT. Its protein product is CASSSGSEGTEAFF.

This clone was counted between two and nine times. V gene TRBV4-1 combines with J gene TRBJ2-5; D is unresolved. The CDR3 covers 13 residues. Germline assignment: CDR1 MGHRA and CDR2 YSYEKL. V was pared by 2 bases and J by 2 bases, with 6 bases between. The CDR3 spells CASSQWRQETQYF. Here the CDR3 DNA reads TGCGCCAGCAGCCAATGGAGACAAGAGACCCAGTACTTC.

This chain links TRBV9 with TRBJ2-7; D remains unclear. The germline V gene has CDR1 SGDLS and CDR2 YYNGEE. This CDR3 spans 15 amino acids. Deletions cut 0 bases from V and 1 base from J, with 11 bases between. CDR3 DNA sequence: TGTGCCAGCAGCGTAGCCCCACTTGATTCCTACGAGCAGTACTTC. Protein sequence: CASSVAPLDSYEQYF.

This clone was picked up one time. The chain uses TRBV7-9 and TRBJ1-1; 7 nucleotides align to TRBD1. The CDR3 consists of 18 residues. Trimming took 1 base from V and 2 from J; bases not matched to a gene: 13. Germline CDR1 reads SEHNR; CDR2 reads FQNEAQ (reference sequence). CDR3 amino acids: CASSLGKVRDRLNTEAFF. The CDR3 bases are TGTGCCAGCAGCTTAGGTAAGGTCCGGGACAGATTAAACACTGAAGCTTTCTTT.

The CDR3 region is CASSIGFMGYQPQHF. CDR3 bases: TGTGCCAGTAGTATCGGGTTCATGGGTTATCAGCCCCAGCATTTT. The chain employs TRBV19 and TRBJ1-5; D is unresolved. Trimming removed 3 bases from V and 5 bases from J, with 14 bases in between. This CDR3 has 15 residues. CDR1 is LNHDA and CDR2 is SQIVND in the germline V gene (reference sequence). The full variable domain, with the rest looked up from reference TRBV19 and TRBJ1-5, is DGGITQSPKYLFRKEGQNVTLSCEQNLNHDAMYWYRQDPGQGLRLIYYSQIVNDFQKGDIAEGYSVSREKKESFPLTVTSAQKNPTAFYLCASSIGFMGYQPQHFGDGTRLSIL.

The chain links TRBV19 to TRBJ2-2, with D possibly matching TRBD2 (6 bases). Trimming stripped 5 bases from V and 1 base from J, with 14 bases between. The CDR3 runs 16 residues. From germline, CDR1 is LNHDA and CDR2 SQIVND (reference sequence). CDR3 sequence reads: CASSPPGVMNTGELFF. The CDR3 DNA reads TGTGCCAGTAGTCCCCCGGGGGTCATGAACACCGGGGAGCTGTTTTTT.

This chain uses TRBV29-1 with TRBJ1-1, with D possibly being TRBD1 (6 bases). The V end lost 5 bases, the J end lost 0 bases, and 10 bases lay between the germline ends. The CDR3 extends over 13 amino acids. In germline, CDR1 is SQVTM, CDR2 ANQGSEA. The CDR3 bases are TGCAGCGTTCGGACAGCGGTGAACACTGAAGCTTTCTTT. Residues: CSVRTAVNTEAFF.